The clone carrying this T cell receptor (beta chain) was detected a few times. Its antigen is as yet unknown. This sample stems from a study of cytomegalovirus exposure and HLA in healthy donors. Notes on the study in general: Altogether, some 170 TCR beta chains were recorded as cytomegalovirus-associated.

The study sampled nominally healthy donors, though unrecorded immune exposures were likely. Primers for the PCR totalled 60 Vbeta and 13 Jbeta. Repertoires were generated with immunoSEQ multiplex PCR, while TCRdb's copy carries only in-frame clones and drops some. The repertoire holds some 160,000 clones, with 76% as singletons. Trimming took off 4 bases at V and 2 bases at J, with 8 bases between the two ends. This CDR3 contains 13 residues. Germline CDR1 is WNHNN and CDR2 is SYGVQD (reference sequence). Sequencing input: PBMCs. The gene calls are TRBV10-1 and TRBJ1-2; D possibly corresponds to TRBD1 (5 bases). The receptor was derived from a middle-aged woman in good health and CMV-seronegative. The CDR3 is CASSAGKNYGYTF. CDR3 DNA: TGCGCCAGCAGTGCAGGGAAGAACTATGGCTACACCTTC.